The 31 T cell receptor beta chains in this list originate from one sample, sequenced in a study of blood T cell repertoires in COVID-19. Sequenced by immunoSEQ multiplex PCR; TCRdb stores in-frame clones only, minus some. The table shows approximately 70,000 clones, with 65% to 85% occurring only once. Specimen: peripheral blood. The receptors were sampled from an older man with active or convalescent COVID-19.

This clone was detected a few times. The gene calls are TRBV4-1 and TRBJ2-3; 8 bases agree with TRBD1. The germline V gene has CDR1 MGHRA and CDR2 YSYEKL. CDR3 size: 16 residues. With V trimmed by 1 base and J by 2 bases, 5 bases remained unmatched. The CDR3 coding sequence is TGCGCCAGCAGCCAAGTTACAGGGGGATACACAGATACGCAGTATTTT. Translated, it gives CASSQVTGGYTDTQYF.

This chain joins TRBV7-9 and TRBJ2-5, with D possibly TRBD2 on 5 matching bases. V was pared by 5 bases and J by 2 bases, with 15 bases between. CDR3 length equals 15 residues. Germline V CDR1 and CDR2: SEHNR, FQNEAQ (reference sequence). The CDR3: CASSPLSPGQETQYF. The CDR3 DNA follows: TGTGCCAGCAGCCCTTTGTCGCCGGGACAAGAGACCCAGTACTTC.

This chain joins TRBV9 and TRBJ2-1; 10 nucleotides match TRBD2. Trimming removed 1 base from V and 6 bases from J; junction bases left unmatched: 4. This CDR3 is 15 amino acids long. Germline V CDR1 and CDR2: SGDLS, YYNGEE. The CDR3 region has the DNA TGTGCCAGCAGCGTACTAGCGGGAGAGATCAATGAGCAGTTCTTC. This codes for CASSVLAGEINEQFF.

The chain has TRBV7-8 and TRBJ2-7; unclear D gene. V gave up 4 bases and J gave up 6 bases, with 16 bases separating them. The CDR3 is 14 amino acids. Germline lookup yields CDR1 SGHVS and CDR2 FQNEAQ. CDR3 sequence (DNA): TGTGCCAGCAGCTCAAATCCCGCAGGTTCCGAGCAGTACTTC. Protein product: CASSSNPAGSEQYF. Variable domain in full (rest from reference TRBV7-8 and TRBJ2-7): GAGVSQSPRYKVAKRGQDVALRCDPISGHVSLFWYQQALGQGPEFLTYFQNEAQLDKSGLPSDRFFAERPEGSVSTLKIQRTQQEDSAVYLCASSSNPAGSEQYFGPGTRLTVT.

The chain carries TRBV27 and TRBJ2-3; 7 nucleotides match TRBD2. V was pared by 5 bases and J by 1 base, with 9 bases of the junction left unmatched. Germline assignment: CDR1 MNHEY and CDR2 SMNVEV (reference sequence). The CDR3 covers 16 residues. This CDR3 is CASSLMTRGGTDTQYF. The CDR3 region has the DNA TGTGCCAGCAGTCTCATGACTCGGGGGGGCACAGATACGCAGTATTTT.

The rearrangement uses TRBV2 and TRBJ2-7; D remains unclear. CDR3 length: 12 residues. Trimming took off 6 bases at V and 3 bases at J, with 9 bases between the two ends. Germline V CDR1 and CDR2: SNHLY, FYNNEI. CDR3 DNA sequence: TGTGCCAGCAGAAAGAGCAACTACGAGCAGTACTTC. Its protein product is CASRKSNYEQYF.

This chain links TRBV5-1 with TRBJ1-6; a weak D match, TRBD1 (5 bases). This CDR3 is 16 amino acids long. CDR1 is SGHRS, CDR2 YFSETQ, per germline. Trimming took 1 base from V and 9 from J, leaving 17 bases between them. In nucleotides, the CDR3 is TGCGCCAGCAGCTTGTTTGGGATTGCGGGGGGTTCACCCCTCCACTTT. This codes for CASSLFGIAGGSPLHF.

Concerning this clone: Mismatch with germline at one junction end may stem from a read error. CDR3 in DNA: TGTGCCAGCAGCCGGACTAGCGGGAGGTCAGATGCGCAGTATTTT. Translated, it gives CASSRTSGRSDAQYF. The chain is built from TRBV6-2 or TRBV6-3 and TRBJ2-3; 14 bases agree with TRBD2. The germline CDR1 and CDR2 sequences are MNHEY and SVGEGT. This CDR3 comprises 15 residues.

The genes are TRBV19 and TRBJ2-1, with 11 bases that match TRBD2. From germline, CDR1 is LNHDA and CDR2 SQIVND (reference sequence). V shed 4 bases and J 0 bases; nucleotides not matched to a gene: 2. The CDR3 has 16 amino acids. CDR3 region: CASSTTSGSSYNEQFF. In DNA, the CDR3 is TGTGCCAGTAGTACTACTAGCGGGAGCTCCTACAATGAGCAGTTCTTC.

This chain uses TRBV7-2 with TRBJ2-7; TRBD1 agrees at 12 bases. The CDR3 loop spans 14 amino acids. Germline values: CDR1 SGHTA, CDR2 FQGNSA. The trim removed 5 bases at V and 6 bases at J, leaving 5 bases unmatched. In DNA, the CDR3 is TGTGCCAGCAGCCCGGGACAGGGGGCCTTCGAGCAGTACTTC. This codes for CASSPGQGAFEQYF.

The rearrangement uses TRBV5-4 and TRBJ2-7; D is undetermined. CDR1 SGHNT and CDR2 YYREEE come from the germline V gene (reference sequence). This CDR3 has 14 amino acids. V gave up 0 bases and J gave up 0 bases, with 7 bases separating them. The CDR3 loop reads CASSLGATSYEQYF. The CDR3 coding sequence is TGTGCCAGCAGCTTGGGGGCAACCTCCTACGAGCAGTACTTC.

The chain couples TRBV5-6 to TRBJ2-7, with 12 bases fitting TRBD2. This CDR3 is 14 amino acids long. V was pared by 5 bases and J by 2 bases, with 2 bases of the junction left unmatched. Germline V gene lookup returns CDR1 SGHDT and CDR2 YYEEEE. For the CDR3, the DNA is TGTGCCAGCAGGGGACTAGCGGGCACCTACGAGCAGTACTTC. Amino acids: CASRGLAGTYEQYF.

This clone was seen only once. The gene calls are TRBV2 and TRBJ1-6; 11 nucleotides align to TRBD1. Germline V gene data show CDR1 as SNHLY and CDR2 as FYNNEI. This CDR3 is built from 17 residues. Germline trimming cut 6 bases from V and 0 bases from J; bases unmatched to any gene: 4. For the CDR3, the DNA is TGTGCCAGCAGGACGGACAGGGGGCTCTCCTATAATTCACCCCTCCACTTT. This sequence encodes CASRTDRGLSYNSPLHF.

V and J are TRBV27 and TRBJ2-7; TRBD2 aligns across 8 bases. V dropped 5 bases and J dropped 4; count of bases not matched to a gene: 4. Germline CDR1 and CDR2: MNHEY and SMNVEV (reference sequence). The CDR3 contains 13 residues. CDR3 protein: CASSDSGNYEQYF. The CDR3 DNA sequence: TGTGCCAGCAGTGATAGCGGGAATTACGAGCAGTACTTC.

The V gene is TRBV25-1, the J gene TRBJ2-7, with D perhaps TRBD1 (6 bases). The V gene's germline CDR1 is MGHDK and CDR2 SYGVNS. The V end lost 3 bases, the J end lost 3 bases, and 12 bases lay between the germline ends. The CDR3 has 14 residues. The CDR3 DNA sequence: TGTGCCAGCAGTGACAGGGGAAGCGGCTACGAGCAGTACTTC. Translating it yields CASSDRGSGYEQYF.

This CDR3 is CASSQPGGGSLWANVLTF. The CDR3 DNA reads TGTGCCAGCAGCCAACCTGGGGGGGGGTCCCTCTGGGCCAACGTCCTGACTTTC. The chain combines TRBV3-1 (or the pseudogene TRBV3-2) with TRBJ2-6; 7 positions match TRBD2. J lost 5 bases, V lost 2 bases, and 12 bases had no gene match. Germline CDR1 LGHDT, CDR2 YNNKEL (reference sequence). The CDR3 spans 18 residues.

The chain joins TRBV4-1 to TRBJ1-3; D gene ambiguous. V was pared by 2 bases and J by 1 base, with 9 bases between. This CDR3 region has 15 residues. Germline V CDR1 and CDR2: MGHRA, YSYEKL. The CDR3 protein is CASSQRASSGNTIYF. CDR3 coding DNA: TGCGCCAGCAGCCAACGCGCGTCTTCTGGAAACACCATATATTTT.

The chain has TRBV30 and TRBJ1-6; no firm D call. Germline values: CDR1 GTSNPN, CDR2 SVGIG (reference sequence). V lost 3 bases, J lost 9 bases, and 9 bases lay in between. This CDR3 is 12 amino acids long. The CDR3 loop reads CAWSRAGSPLHF. DNA for the CDR3: TGTGCCTGGAGCCGCGCAGGTTCACCCCTCCACTTT.

The genes are TRBV29-1 and TRBJ1-4, with 12 bases matching TRBD1. Trimming cost V 1 base and J 3 bases; bases outside gene matches: 6. This CDR3 region has 17 residues. CDR1 is SQVTM, CDR2 ANQGSEA, per germline. The CDR3, as DNA: TGCAGCGTTGAAGGAGGGACAGGGGGCGTCGCTAATGAAAAACTGTTTTTT. Translated, it gives CSVEGGTGGVANEKLFF. The full variable domain, in which reference TRBV29-1 and TRBJ1-4 provide the parts outside the CDR3, is SAVISQKPSRDICQRGTSLTIQCQVDSQVTMMFWYRQQPGQSLTLIATANQGSEATYESGFVIDKFPISRPNLTFSTLTVSNMSPEDSSIYLCSVEGGTGGVANEKLFFGSGTQLSVL.

This clone occurred once. The chain links TRBV5-1 to TRBJ2-1; 9 positions agree with TRBD1. The CDR3 consists of 15 residues. V shed 2 bases, J shed 8 bases, and the junction held 8 bases outside the gene matches. In germline, CDR1 is SGHRS, CDR2 YFSETQ. The CDR3: CASSFRDREFDEQFF. DNA of the CDR3: TGCGCCAGCAGCTTCCGGGACAGGGAATTTGATGAGCAGTTCTTC.

This clone was seen more than once but under ten times. The chain links TRBV6-5 to TRBJ1-6; D is possibly TRBD1 (6 bases). Trimming stripped 2 bases from V and 9 bases from J, with 14 bases between. CDR1 is MNHEY, CDR2 SVGAGI, per germline. The CDR3 covers 15 residues. The CDR3 sequence: CASSYGAGGGSPLHF. CDR3 sequence (DNA): TGTGCCAGCAGTTACGGGGCGGGGGGCGGTTCACCCCTCCACTTT.

This chain links TRBV3-1 (or the pseudogene TRBV3-2) with TRBJ2-2, with 11 bases matching TRBD2. Unmatched junction bases numbered 6, after V lost 0 bases and J lost 6 bases. The CDR3 totals 17 residues. Germline CDR1 and CDR2: LGHDT and YNNKEL (reference sequence). The chain's CDR3 is CASSQDLLAGVPGELFF. CDR3 DNA sequence: TGTGCCAGCAGCCAAGATCTACTAGCGGGGGTTCCCGGGGAGCTGTTTTTT.

In its sample, this clone was seen a few times. This sequence joins TRBV2 and TRBJ1-2; 10 bases line up with TRBD1. In germline, CDR1 is SNHLY, CDR2 FYNNEI. The ends lost 7 bases at V and 7 bases at J; junction bases unmatched: 6. This CDR3 spans 13 amino acids. CDR3 amino acids: CASTWGQGSGYTF. DNA of the CDR3: TGTGCCAGCACCTGGGGACAGGGGAGTGGCTACACCTTC. The whole variable domain, filled in from reference TRBV2 and TRBJ1-2, reads EPEVTQTPSHQVTQMGQEVILRCVPISNHLYFYWYRQILGQKVEFLVSFYNNEISEKSEIFDDQFSVERPDGSNFTLKIRSTKLEDSAMYFCASTWGQGSGYTFGSGTRLTVV.

The chain links TRBV6-5 to TRBJ1-3, with 8 positions matching TRBD1. Germline V gives CDR1 MNHEY, CDR2 SVGAGI. The length of the CDR3 is 14 residues. V gave up 7 bases and J gave up 4 bases; unmatched junction bases: 6. CDR3 sequence reads: CASILDRAGNTIYF. In DNA, the CDR3 is TGTGCCAGCATCTTGGACAGGGCCGGAAACACCATATATTTT.

This sequence joins TRBV3-1 (or the pseudogene TRBV3-2) and TRBJ1-1; D may be TRBD1 (6 bases). The V end lost 1 base, the J end lost 10 bases, and 10 bases lay between the germline ends. The CDR3 is made up of 12 amino acids. The V gene's germline CDR1 is LGHDT and CDR2 YNNKEL (reference sequence). The chain's CDR3 is CASSQADSLAFF. DNA of the CDR3: TGTGCCAGCAGCCAAGCGGACAGTCTAGCTTTCTTT.

V gene TRBV27 combines with J gene TRBJ2-2, with 7 bases matching TRBD2. The CDR3 has 16 residues. After removal of 1 base from V and 1 base from J, the junction contained 3 bases not matched to a gene. The germline gives CDR1 MNHEY, CDR2 SMNVEV (reference sequence). The CDR3 loop is CASSLLAGVNTGELFF. The CDR3 DNA reads as TGTGCCAGCAGTTTATTGGCGGGAGTGAACACCGGGGAGCTGTTTTTT.

J is TRBJ2-5 and V is TRBV4-2; 9 nucleotides align to TRBD1. V lost 0 bases to trimming and J lost 5 bases; unmatched junction nucleotides: 10. Germline values: CDR1 LGHNA, CDR2 YNFKEQ. The CDR3 sequence is 17 residues long. The CDR3 coding sequence is TGTGCCAGCAGCCAAGATGATCGGACAGGGGTTTTGGAGACCCAGTACTTC. It codes for CASSQDDRTGVLETQYF.

This sequence joins TRBV7-2 and TRBJ2-2; tentatively, D is TRBD1 (6 bases). The V end lost 5 bases, the J end lost 5 bases, and 18 bases lay between the germline ends. The CDR3 totals 16 residues. Germline V gene lookup returns CDR1 SGHTA and CDR2 FQGNSA. CDR3 nucleotide sequence: TGTGCCAGCAGCCGGACAGCTCAACGGGGTACCGGGGAGCTGTTTTTT. Its translation: CASSRTAQRGTGELFF. The whole variable domain, filled in from reference TRBV7-2 and TRBJ2-2, reads GAGVSQSPSNKVTEKGKDVELRCDPISGHTALYWYRQSLGQGLEFLIYFQGNSAPDKSGLPSDRFSAERTGGSVSTLTIQRTQQEDSAVYLCASSRTAQRGTGELFFGEGSRLTVL.

The chain uses TRBV28 and TRBJ2-2, with TRBD2 matching over 7 bases. The ends lost 6 bases at V and 6 bases at J; junction bases unmatched: 10. Germline lookup yields CDR1 MDHEN and CDR2 SYDVKM. The CDR3 is made up of 15 amino acids. CDR3: CASRLSGLVPGELFF. The CDR3 DNA sequence: TGTGCCAGCAGACTAAGCGGACTAGTCCCCGGGGAGCTGTTTTTT.

The rearrangement links TRBV7-9 to TRBJ1-2, with D tentatively TRBD1 (5 bases). V was clipped by 2 bases and J by 4 bases, with 23 bases between them. Germline lookup yields CDR1 SEHNR and CDR2 FQNEAQ (reference sequence). This CDR3 is built from 18 residues. CDR3 nucleotides: TGTGCCAGCAGCTTATCAGTAGGGGTCCCCTTACGATTCTATGGCTACACCTTC. Translating gives CASSLSVGVPLRFYGYTF.

The rearrangement links TRBV5-1 to TRBJ2-7, with 8 positions matching TRBD1. Germline assignment: CDR1 SGHRS and CDR2 YFSETQ. With 3 bases clipped from V and 1 base from J, the junction kept 3 bases outside the gene matches. This CDR3 is 14 amino acids long. The CDR3 DNA is TGCGCCAGCAGCTCGTGGGACAGGTCCTACGAGCAGTACTTC. Amino acid sequence: CASSSWDRSYEQYF.